The subject of this entry is one T cell receptor beta chain. Its antigen is not yet known. A roughly 2.5 ml peripheral blood sample was drawn into PAXgene tubes per donor and stored at -80°C. Without T cell sorting, total RNA was isolated from whole blood using the PAXgene blood miRNA kit on an automated QIAcube. Peripheral blood from monozygotic twin pairs who were concordant or discordant for inflammatory bowel disease underwent deep TCRalpha and TCRbeta repertoire profiling using unique molecular barcoding. Smoking habits were recorded for all twin pairs, and each individual was classified as a current, former or never smoker. Library prep was done by 5' RACE. Each TCR library was prepared from 3,000 to 4,500 ng of total RNA. For each sample, cDNA was synthesized in eight separate reactions using SMARTScribe reverse transcriptase. During cDNA synthesis, unique molecular identifiers containing a 6-nucleotide sample barcode were introduced by template switching. TCRalpha and TCRbeta cDNA was amplified by two nested PCRs of roughly 15 and 9 cycles, with bead purification after each PCR. Before amplification, the cDNA was treated with uracil DNA-glycosylase and purified using the QIAquick PCR purification kit. The second PCR added Illumina TruSeq-compatible adapters along with sample-specific barcodes. Library quality and concentration were assessed using TapeStation and Qubit, and about 5 ng of each library was pooled. Pooled libraries were sequenced on an Illumina HiSeq2500 single-index Rapid Run with 2 x 100 bp reads and custom sequencing primers. Concerning the study's data processing: MiGEC version 1.2.6 was used for UMI-based consensus assembly, which corrected PCR and sequencing errors. MiXCR version 2.1.1 was used for V(D)J alignment, clonotype assembly and CDR3 extraction. Gene usage, clonotype sharing and MAIT/NKT TCR abundance were normalised by analysing the top 1000, 10 000 and 20 000 clonotypes per sample. After downsampling to 27 000 UMIs, diversity was calculated as the inverse Simpson index using the vegan R package. Paired Mann-Whitney U tests on discordant twin pairs were used, with Benjamini-Hochberg multiple-testing correction. TCRdb reprocessed the reads, so every CDR3 protein sequence counts as one entry and DNA is not shown. What appears here as the V and J calls and clone size reflects TCRdb's work, not the paper's. The sample table on file contains over 150,000 distinct CDR3 sequences. Together, the top ten hold roughly 2.3% of the sample.

The sample originates from a study of monozygotic twins with inflammatory bowel disease (dated by TCRdb to the late 2010s). Looking at the study overall: The full study comprised some 30 monozygotic twin pairs: nine German pairs (four IBD-concordant, five IBD-discordant) and 19 IBD-discordant Danish pairs. Each individual had, on average, about 151 000 unique TCRalpha sequences and 181 000 unique TCRbeta sequences available for analysis. Disease-associated traits were sought mainly through comparisons between IBD patients and their genetically identical healthy co-twins within discordant pairs.

Study-wide conclusions, independent of this receptor: The results gave no support for a single strong signal or clonotype linked to IBD. IBD patients shared fewer clonotypes with other individuals than healthy twins did, most markedly in patients showing signs of disease activity. Measured by the inverse Simpson index, TCRbeta repertoire diversity was lower in IBD patients than in their healthy co-twins. Differing immunosuppressive treatments among patients may have added background noise and inter-individual variability to the repertoires. Repertoire similarity did not differ between concordant and discordant twins, which could be due to limited statistical power. The analysis was unable to tell apart different T cell subtypes.

The clonotype originates from a human donor with ulcerative colitis or Crohn's disease, or a healthy co-twin of an affected twin (not recorded which). The sequencing sample was made of blood.

This receptor has the CDR3 CAISEGQEISYNEQFF. Recombination linked TRBV10-3 to TRBJ2-1; the TCRdb call, TRBD2, lacks DNA for checking. The CDR3, from cysteine to phenylalanine, totals 16 residues. No DNA is given. Reading the germline V gene gives CDR1 ENHRY and CDR2 SYGVKD.